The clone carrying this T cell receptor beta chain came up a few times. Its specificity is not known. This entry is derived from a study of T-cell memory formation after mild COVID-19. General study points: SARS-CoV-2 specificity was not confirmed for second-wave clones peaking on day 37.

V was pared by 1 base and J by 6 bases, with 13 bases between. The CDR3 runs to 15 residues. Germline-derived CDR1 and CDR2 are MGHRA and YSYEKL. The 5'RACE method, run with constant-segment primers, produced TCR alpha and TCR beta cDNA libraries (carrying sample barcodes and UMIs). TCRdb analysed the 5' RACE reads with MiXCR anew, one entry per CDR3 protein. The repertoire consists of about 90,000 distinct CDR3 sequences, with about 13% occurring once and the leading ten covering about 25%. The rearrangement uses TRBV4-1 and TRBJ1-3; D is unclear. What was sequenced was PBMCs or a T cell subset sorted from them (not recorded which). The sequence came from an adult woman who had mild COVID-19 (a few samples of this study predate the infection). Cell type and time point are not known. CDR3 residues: CASSQAPGSKNTIYF. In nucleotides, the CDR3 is TGCGCCAGCAGCCAAGCTCCGGGATCTAAAAACACCATATATTTT.